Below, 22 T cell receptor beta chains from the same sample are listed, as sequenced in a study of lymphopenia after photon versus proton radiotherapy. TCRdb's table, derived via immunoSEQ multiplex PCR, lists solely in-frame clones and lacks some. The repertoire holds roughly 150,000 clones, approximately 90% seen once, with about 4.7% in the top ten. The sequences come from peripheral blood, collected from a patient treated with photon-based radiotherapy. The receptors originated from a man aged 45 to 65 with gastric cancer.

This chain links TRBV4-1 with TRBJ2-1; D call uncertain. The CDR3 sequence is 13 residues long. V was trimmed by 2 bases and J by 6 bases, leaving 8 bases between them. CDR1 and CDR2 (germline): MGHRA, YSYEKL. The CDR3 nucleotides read TGCGCCAGCAGCCAATTATACCGCAATGAGCAGTTCTTC. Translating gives CASSQLYRNEQFF.

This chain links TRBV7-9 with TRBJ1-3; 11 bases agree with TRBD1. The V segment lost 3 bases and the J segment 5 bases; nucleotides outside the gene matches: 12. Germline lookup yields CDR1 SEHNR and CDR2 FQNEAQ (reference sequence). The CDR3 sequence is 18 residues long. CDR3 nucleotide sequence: TGTGCCAGCAGCTTGAGCAACCCACGGACAGGGGGCAGAAACACCATATATTTT. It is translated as CASSLSNPRTGGRNTIYF.

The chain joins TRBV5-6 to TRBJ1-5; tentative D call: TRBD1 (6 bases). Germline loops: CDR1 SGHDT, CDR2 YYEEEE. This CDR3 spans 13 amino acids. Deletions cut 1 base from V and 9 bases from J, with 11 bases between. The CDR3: CASSLQGITPQHF. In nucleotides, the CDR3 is TGTGCCAGCAGCTTGCAGGGGATCACGCCCCAGCATTTT.

This CDR3 reads CASSLSHGETQYF. CDR3 sequence (DNA): TGTGCCAGCAGCTTAAGCCACGGGGAGACCCAGTACTTC. This sequence joins TRBV7-3 and TRBJ2-5; D call uncertain. Germline V lookup: CDR1 SGHTA, CDR2 FQGTGA. The CDR3 extends over 13 amino acids. Between the trimmed V and J ends, which lost 1 base and 5 bases, there was a span of 8 bases.

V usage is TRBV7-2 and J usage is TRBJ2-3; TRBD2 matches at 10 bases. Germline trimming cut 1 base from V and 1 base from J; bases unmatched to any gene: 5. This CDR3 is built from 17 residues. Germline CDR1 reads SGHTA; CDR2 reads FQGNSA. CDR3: CASSLGLAGVRTDTQYF. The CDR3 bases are TGTGCCAGCAGCTTAGGTCTAGCGGGAGTCCGCACAGATACGCAGTATTTT.

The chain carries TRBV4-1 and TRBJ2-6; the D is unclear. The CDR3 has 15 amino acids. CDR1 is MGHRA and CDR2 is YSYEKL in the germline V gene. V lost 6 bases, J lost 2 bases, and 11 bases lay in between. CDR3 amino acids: CASRPLGAGANVLTF. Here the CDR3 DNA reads TGCGCCAGCAGACCCTTAGGCGCTGGGGCCAACGTCCTGACTTTC.

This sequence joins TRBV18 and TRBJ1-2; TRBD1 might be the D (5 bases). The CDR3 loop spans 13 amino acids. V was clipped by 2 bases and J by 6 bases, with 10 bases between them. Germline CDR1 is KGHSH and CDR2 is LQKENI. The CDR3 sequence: CASSPSGENGYTF. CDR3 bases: TGTGCCAGCTCACCATCGGGGGAGAATGGCTACACCTTC.

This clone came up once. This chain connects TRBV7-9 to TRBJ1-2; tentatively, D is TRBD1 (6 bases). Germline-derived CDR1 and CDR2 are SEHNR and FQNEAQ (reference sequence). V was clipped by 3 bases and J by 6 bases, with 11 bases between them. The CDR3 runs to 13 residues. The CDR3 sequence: CASSLIGGHGYTF. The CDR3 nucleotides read TGTGCCAGCAGCTTGATCGGGGGCCATGGCTACACCTTC.

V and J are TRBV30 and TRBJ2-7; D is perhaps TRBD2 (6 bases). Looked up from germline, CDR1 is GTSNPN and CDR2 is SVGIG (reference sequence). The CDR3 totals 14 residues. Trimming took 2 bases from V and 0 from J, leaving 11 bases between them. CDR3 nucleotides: TGTGCCTGGAGTCGCGGGAAGATCTCCTACGAGCAGTACTTC. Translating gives CAWSRGKISYEQYF.

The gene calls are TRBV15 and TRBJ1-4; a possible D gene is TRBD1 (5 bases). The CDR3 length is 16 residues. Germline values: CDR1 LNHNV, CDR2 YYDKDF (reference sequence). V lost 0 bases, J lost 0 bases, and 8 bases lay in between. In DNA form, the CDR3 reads TGTGCCACCAGCAGAGATTTGGGGGCAACTAATGAAAAACTGTTTTTT. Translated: CATSRDLGATNEKLFF.

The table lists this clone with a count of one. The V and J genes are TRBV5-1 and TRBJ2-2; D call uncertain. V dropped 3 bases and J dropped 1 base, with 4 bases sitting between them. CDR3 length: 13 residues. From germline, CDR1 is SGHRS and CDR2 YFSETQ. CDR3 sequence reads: CASSSMNTGELFF. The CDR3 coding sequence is TGCGCCAGCAGCTCTATGAACACCGGGGAGCTGTTTTTT.

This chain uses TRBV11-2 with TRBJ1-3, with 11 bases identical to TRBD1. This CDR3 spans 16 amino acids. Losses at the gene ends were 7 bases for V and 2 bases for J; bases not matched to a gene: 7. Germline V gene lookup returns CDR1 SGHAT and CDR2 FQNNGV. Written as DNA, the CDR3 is TGTGCCAGCACAGACTCGGACAGGGGGCCTGGAAACACCATATATTTT. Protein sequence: CASTDSDRGPGNTIYF.

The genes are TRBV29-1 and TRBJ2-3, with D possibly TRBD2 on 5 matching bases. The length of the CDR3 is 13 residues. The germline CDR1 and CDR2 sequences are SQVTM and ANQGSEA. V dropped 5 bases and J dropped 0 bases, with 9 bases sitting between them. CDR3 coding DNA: TGCAGCGTTTCCAAGCGGAGCACAGATACGCAGTATTTT. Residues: CSVSKRSTDTQYF.

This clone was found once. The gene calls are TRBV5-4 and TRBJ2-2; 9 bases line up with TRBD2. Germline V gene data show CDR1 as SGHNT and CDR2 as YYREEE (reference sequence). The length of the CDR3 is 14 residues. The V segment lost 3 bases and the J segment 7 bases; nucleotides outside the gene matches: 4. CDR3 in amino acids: CASSWTSEGGELFF. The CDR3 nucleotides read TGTGCCAGCAGCTGGACTAGCGAAGGCGGGGAGCTGTTTTTT. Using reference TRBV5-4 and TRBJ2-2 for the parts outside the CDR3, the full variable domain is ETGVTQSPTHLIKTRGQQVTLRCSSQSGHNTVSWYQQALGQGPQFIFQYYREEENGRGNFPPRFSGLQFPNYSSELNVNALELDDSALYLCASSWTSEGGELFFGEGSRLTVL.

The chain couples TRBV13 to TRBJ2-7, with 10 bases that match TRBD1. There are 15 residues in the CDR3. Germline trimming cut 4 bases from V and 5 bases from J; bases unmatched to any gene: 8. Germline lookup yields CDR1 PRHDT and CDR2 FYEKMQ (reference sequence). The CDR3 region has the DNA TGTGCCAGCAGCTCGGGACAGGGGATCAGCAACGAGCAGTACTTC. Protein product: CASSSGQGISNEQYF.

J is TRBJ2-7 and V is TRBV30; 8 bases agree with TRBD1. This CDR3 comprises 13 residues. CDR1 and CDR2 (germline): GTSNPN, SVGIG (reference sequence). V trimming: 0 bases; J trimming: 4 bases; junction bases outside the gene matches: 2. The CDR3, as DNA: TGTGCCTGGAGTGTAAACAGGGGGTACGAGCAGTACTTC. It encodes CAWSVNRGYEQYF.

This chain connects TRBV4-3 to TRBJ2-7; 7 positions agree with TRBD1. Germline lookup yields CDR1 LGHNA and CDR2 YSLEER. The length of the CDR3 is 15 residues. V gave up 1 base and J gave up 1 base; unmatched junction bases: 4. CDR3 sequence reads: CASSQGQGKSYEQYF. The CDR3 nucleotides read TGCGCCAGCAGCCAAGGACAGGGCAAATCCTACGAGCAGTACTTC.

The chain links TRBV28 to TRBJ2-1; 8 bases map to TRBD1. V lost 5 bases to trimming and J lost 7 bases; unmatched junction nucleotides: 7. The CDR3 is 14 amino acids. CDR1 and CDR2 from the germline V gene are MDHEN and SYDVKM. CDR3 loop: CASSRTGFGNEQFF. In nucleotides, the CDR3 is TGTGCCAGCAGTAGGACAGGGTTTGGGAATGAGCAGTTCTTC.

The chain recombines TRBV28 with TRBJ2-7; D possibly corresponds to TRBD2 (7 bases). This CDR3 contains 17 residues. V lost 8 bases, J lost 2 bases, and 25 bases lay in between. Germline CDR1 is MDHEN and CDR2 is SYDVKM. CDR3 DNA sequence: TGTGCCAGCTCTCCTTCTCTGGGGGGGCAGCCCGCCTACGAGCAGTACTTC. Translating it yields CASSPSLGGQPAYEQYF. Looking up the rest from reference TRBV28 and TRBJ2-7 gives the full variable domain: DVKVTQSSRYLVKRTGEKVFLECVQDMDHENMFWYRQDPGLGLRLIYFSYDVKMKEKGDIPEGYSVSREKKERFSLILESASTNQTSMYLCASSPSLGGQPAYEQYFGPGTRLTVT.

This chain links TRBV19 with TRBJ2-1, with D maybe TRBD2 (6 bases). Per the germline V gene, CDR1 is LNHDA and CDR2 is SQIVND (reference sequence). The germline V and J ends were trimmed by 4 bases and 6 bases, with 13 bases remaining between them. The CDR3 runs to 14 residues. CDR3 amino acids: CASSRGDVGNEQFF. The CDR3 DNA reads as TGTGCCAGTAGTAGGGGGGACGTCGGCAATGAGCAGTTCTTC.

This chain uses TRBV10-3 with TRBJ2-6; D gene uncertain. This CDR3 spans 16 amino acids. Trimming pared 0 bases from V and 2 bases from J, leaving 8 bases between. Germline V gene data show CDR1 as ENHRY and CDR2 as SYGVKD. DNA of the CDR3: TGTGCCATCAGTGAGTCGGAGTTTACTGGGGCCAACGTCCTGACTTTC. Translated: CAISESEFTGANVLTF.

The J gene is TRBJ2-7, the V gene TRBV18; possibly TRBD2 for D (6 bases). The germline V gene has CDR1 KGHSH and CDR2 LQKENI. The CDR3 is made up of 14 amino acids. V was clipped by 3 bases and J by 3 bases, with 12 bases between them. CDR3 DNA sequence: TGTGCCAGCTCACCCGGGACTGGTTACTACGAGCAGTACTTC. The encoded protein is CASSPGTGYYEQYF.